This T cell receptor beta chain comes out of a study of response to subunit inactivated influenza vaccine. Via MiXCR, TCRdb re-called the RT-PCR reads, giving one row per CDR3 protein. The table includes more than 500,000 distinct CDR3 sequences, approximately 10% detected once. Germline CDR1 reads MDHEN; CDR2 reads SYDVKM. The CDR3 totals 14 residues. The V and J ends lost 6 bases and 4 bases respectively, with 14 bases between them. Another study also made use of these data, one on T cells expressing NK-cell markers. Per that study: Researchers built TCR beta cDNA using 5'RACE template switching with UMIs. Sorted CD3+CD56+NKG2C+, CD3+CD56+NKG2C- and CD3+CD56-NKG2C+ T-cell subsets were beta-chain profiled.

The sequence was collected from a man aged 45-65 years who received an inactivated influenza vaccine. The source was PBMCs from blood, collected on the day of vaccination. The chain has TRBV28 and TRBJ2-3; unclear D gene. CDR3 in amino acids: CASRFSERADTQYF. The CDR3 DNA follows: TGTGCCAGCAGGTTTTCGGAAAGGGCAGATACGCAGTATTTT.